The entry below gives a single TCR beta chain sequence along with its context. The data were obtained in a study of T cells in Graves' hyperthyroidism and ophthalmopathy. Trimming shortened V by 7 bases and J by 7 bases, and 21 bases separated the two germline ends. The CDR3 runs to 14 residues. Germline CDR1 SGHRS, CDR2 YFSETQ. TCR beta CDR3 sequences were amplified from RNA transcripts. HTBI primers drove first-round RT-PCR of the TCR CDR3. TCRdb re-called the multiplex PCR reads with MiXCR, one entry per CDR3 protein. The sample lists hundreds of thousands of distinct CDR3 sequences; approximately 44% were seen once.

The chain uses TRBV5-1 and TRBJ2-7, with a possible D match to TRBD2 (6 bases). The sequence came from a woman between 18 and 29 years old with Graves' hyperthyroidism. The sequenced sample consisted of peripheral blood or thyroid tissue (not recorded which). The CDR3 reads CASGNGVGGLEQYF. The CDR3, as DNA: TGCGCCAGCGGAAACGGGGTAGGAGGGCTTGAGCAGTACTTC.